These T cell receptor beta chains were read from a single sample in a study of beta chain features in type 1 diabetes. Assay: immunoSEQ multiplex PCR; the TCRdb copy retains only in-frame clones and omits some. The sample contains 200,000 to 250,000 clones, roughly 11% of which appear only once. The specimen sequenced was central memory CD4+ T cells from blood. Source of these receptors: a man aged 18-30 years in good health. The CDR3 runs from the conserved cysteine through the conserved F or W. Each record gives: D gene, J gene, clone size, V gene, CDR3 protein, CDR3 DNA. The D gene is left open where the match is weak. Clone size, where shown, is once, few, many, or a class for clones that have expanded.

NA TRBJ2-5 few TRBV25-1 CASSDAGLETQYF TGTGCCAGCAGTGATGCCGGGTTGGAGACCCAGTACTTC
NA TRBJ1-2 NA TRBV15 CATSRVTGANYGYTF TGTGCCACCAGCAGAGTGACTGGGGCTAACTATGGCTACACCTTC
TRBD1 TRBJ2-5 NA TRBV29-1 CSGDSGTGIETQYF TGCAGCGGTGACTCCGGGACAGGGATAGAGACCCAGTACTTC
NA TRBJ1-2 few TRBV9 CASSVSPEPHRGYGYTF TGTGCCAGCAGCGTCTCCCCCGAGCCTCACCGGGGCTATGGCTACACCTTC
NA TRBJ2-7 NA TRBV7-2 CASSLRYEQYF TGTGCCAGCAGCTTACGGTACGAGCAGTACTTC
NA TRBJ1-3 few TRBV5-4 CASSQVTGLNSGNTIYF TGCGCCAGCAGCCAAGTCACAGGGCTCAACTCTGGAAACACCATATATTTT
NA TRBJ2-7 many TRBV29-1 CSRGTESSYEQYF TGCAGCAGGGGGACGGAGAGCTCCTACGAGCAGTACTTC
NA TRBJ2-5 few TRBV25-1 CASEPRGRETQYF TGTGCCAGCGAACCGAGGGGTCGAGAGACCCAGTACTTC
NA TRBJ2-1 NA TRBV29-1 CSVLHPLGGTYNEQFF TGCAGCGTCCTACATCCCCTAGGGGGGACCTACAATGAGCAGTTCTTC
NA TRBJ1-2 NA TRBV6-5 CASSYSGRNYGYTF TGTGCCAGCAGTTACTCTGGCAGGAACTATGGCTACACCTTC
NA TRBJ2-3 NA TRBV5-6 CASSGSFRDTQYF TGTGCCAGCAGCGGGTCGTTCAGGGATACGCAGTATTTT
TRBD1 TRBJ2-6 few TRBV14 CASSPLQGVQVSGANVLTF TGTGCCAGCAGCCCACTCCAGGGGGTCCAAGTCTCTGGGGCCAACGTCCTGACTTTC
TRBD1 TRBJ2-5 many TRBV30 CAWSKGARETQYF TGTGCCTGGAGCAAGGGGGCTCGAGAGACCCAGTACTTC
NA TRBJ2-1 once TRBV6-1 CASSGLAGNNEQFF TGTGCCAGCAGTGGTTTGGCGGGAAACAATGAGCAGTTCTTC
NA TRBJ2-1 few TRBV5-1 CASSLASGSDEQFF TGCGCCAGCAGCTTGGCCAGCGGAAGCGATGAGCAGTTCTTC
TRBD2 TRBJ2-1 NA TRBV7-2 CASSFLAGLYNEQFF TGTGCCAGCAGCTTCCTAGCGGGTCTATACAATGAGCAGTTCTTC
TRBD2 TRBJ2-1 few TRBV15 CATSGAGLVSYNEQFF TGTGCCACCAGCGGCGCGGGACTAGTCTCCTACAATGAGCAGTTCTTC
NA TRBJ1-1 few TRBV30 CAWSVLGLNTEAFF TGTGCCTGGAGTGTCTTGGGCCTGAACACTGAAGCTTTCTTT
NA TRBJ2-1 NA TRBV6-5 CASSYTLGRNEQFF TGTGCCAGCAGTTACACCCTAGGACGGAATGAGCAGTTCTTC
TRBD2 TRBJ2-1 NA TRBV27 CASSPRLAGTNEQFF TGTGCCAGCAGTCCCCGACTAGCGGGAACCAATGAGCAGTTCTTC
NA TRBJ2-3 few TRBV11-2 CASSQVQSGDTQYF TGTGCCAGCAGCCAAGTACAATCGGGTGATACGCAGTATTTT
NA TRBJ1-1 NA TRBV29-1 CSVGRGDTEAFF TGCAGCGTGGGCAGGGGAGACACTGAAGCTTTCTTT
NA TRBJ2-3 NA TRBV29-1 CSVGPEGDTQYF TGCAGCGTCGGCCCGGAGGGAGATACGCAGTATTTT
NA TRBJ2-6 few TRBV7-6 CASSFWGDSGANVLTF TGTGCCAGCAGCTTCTGGGGAGACTCTGGGGCCAACGTCCTGACTTTC
NA TRBJ1-2 NA TRBV25-1 CASTLTGSYGYTF TGTGCCAGCACCCTGACAGGATCCTATGGCTACACCTTC
TRBD2 TRBJ2-1 NA TRBV14 CASSHWRTSGNNEQFF TGTGCCAGCAGCCACTGGCGGACTAGCGGGAACAATGAGCAGTTCTTC
NA TRBJ2-5 few TRBV2 CASSPQETQYF TGTGCCAGCTCTCCACAAGAGACCCAGTACTTC
NA TRBJ1-4 many TRBV27 CASSFLGQRNGEKLFF TGTGCCAGCAGTTTCCTCGGACAGCGCAATGGTGAAAAACTGTTTTTT
NA TRBJ2-5 NA TRBV5-4 CASSLGARVQETQYF TGTGCCAGCAGCTTGGGGGCCAGGGTACAAGAGACCCAGTACTTC
TRBD1 TRBJ2-1 many TRBV19 CASQDRVDEQFF TGTGCCAGTCAGGACAGGGTCGATGAGCAGTTCTTC
NA TRBJ2-2 few TRBV6-5 CASSYSGGAGELFF TGTGCCAGCAGTTACTCCGGGGGAGCCGGGGAGCTGTTTTTT
NA TRBJ2-1 few TRBV29-1 CSVARDNEQFF TGCAGCGTTGCAAGGGATAATGAGCAGTTCTTC
NA TRBJ2-1 few TRBV11-3 CASSLESTSLNEQFF TGTGCCAGCAGCTTAGAGTCCACTAGCCTTAATGAGCAGTTCTTC
NA TRBJ2-7 few TRBV6-1 CASHRVPRGEQYF TGTGCCAGCCACAGGGTTCCTAGGGGGGAGCAGTACTTC
TRBD1 TRBJ2-5 few TRBV29-1 CSVTGTGGIETQYF TGCAGCGTTACCGGGACAGGGGGAATCGAGACCCAGTACTTC
NA TRBJ2-1 NA TRBV11-2 CASSPSRAAPYNEQFF TGTGCCAGCAGCCCCTCAAGGGCGGCCCCCTACAATGAGCAGTTCTTC
NA TRBJ2-3 NA TRBV29-1 CSVVLTDTQYF TGCAGCGTTGTTCTAACAGATACGCAGTATTTT
TRBD1 TRBJ1-2 NA TRBV4-2 CASSQGQGGAGYTF TGTGCCAGCAGCCAGGGACAGGGGGGAGCTGGCTACACCTTC
TRBD2 TRBJ2-7 NA TRBV7-9 CASSTSGRATYEQYF TGTGCCAGCAGCACGAGCGGGAGGGCCACCTACGAGCAGTACTTC
TRBD2 TRBJ2-3 few TRBV7-2 CASSRYRLAGTDTQYF TGTGCCAGCAGCCGATATCGACTAGCGGGGACAGATACGCAGTATTTT